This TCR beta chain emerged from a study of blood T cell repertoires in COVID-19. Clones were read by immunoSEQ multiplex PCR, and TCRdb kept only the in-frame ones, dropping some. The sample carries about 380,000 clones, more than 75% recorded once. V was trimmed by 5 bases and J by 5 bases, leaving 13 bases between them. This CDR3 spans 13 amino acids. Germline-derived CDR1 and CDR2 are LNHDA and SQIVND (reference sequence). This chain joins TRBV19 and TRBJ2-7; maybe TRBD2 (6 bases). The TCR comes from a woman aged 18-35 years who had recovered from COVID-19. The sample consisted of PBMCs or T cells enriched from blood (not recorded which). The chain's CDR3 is CASSPRGGDEQYF. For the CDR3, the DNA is TGTGCCAGTAGTCCCCGAGGAGGGGACGAGCAGTACTTC. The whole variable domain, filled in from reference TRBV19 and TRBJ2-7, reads DGGITQSPKYLFRKEGQNVTLSCEQNLNHDAMYWYRQDPGQGLRLIYYSQIVNDFQKGDIAEGYSVSREKKESFPLTVTSAQKNPTAFYLCASSPRGGDEQYFGPGTRLTVT.